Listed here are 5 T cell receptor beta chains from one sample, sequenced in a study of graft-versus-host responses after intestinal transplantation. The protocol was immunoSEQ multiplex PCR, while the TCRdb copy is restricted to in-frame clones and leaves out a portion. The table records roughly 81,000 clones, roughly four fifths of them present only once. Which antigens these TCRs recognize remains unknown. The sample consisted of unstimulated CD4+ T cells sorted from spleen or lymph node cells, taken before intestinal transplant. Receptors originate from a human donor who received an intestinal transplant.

The CDR3 here is CASSRTGGMDTQYF. Written as DNA, the CDR3 is TGTGCCAGCTCAAGGACAGGGGGCATGGATACGCAGTATTTT. The V and J genes are TRBV9 and TRBJ2-3; TRBD1 matches 11 bases. V lost 7 bases and J lost 6; bases outside the gene matches: 7. Germline V gene lookup returns CDR1 SGDLS and CDR2 YYNGEE. There are 14 residues in the CDR3.

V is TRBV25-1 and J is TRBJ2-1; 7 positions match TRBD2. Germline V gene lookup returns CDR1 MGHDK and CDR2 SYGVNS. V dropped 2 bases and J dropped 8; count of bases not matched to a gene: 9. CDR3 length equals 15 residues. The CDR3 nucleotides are TGTGCCAGCAGTGAAGGTGGGGGGGGGATCGATGAGCAGTTCTTC. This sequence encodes CASSEGGGGIDEQFF.

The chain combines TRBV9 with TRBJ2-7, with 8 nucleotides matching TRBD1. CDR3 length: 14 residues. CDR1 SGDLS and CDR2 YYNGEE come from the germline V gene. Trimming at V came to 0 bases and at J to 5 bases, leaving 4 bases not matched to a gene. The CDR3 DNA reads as TGTGCCAGCAGCGTAGAAACAGGGGGAGACGAGCAGTACTTC. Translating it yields CASSVETGGDEQYF. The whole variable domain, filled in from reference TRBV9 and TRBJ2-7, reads DSGVTQTPKHLITATGQRVTLRCSPRSGDLSVYWYQQSLDQGLQFLIQYYNGEERAKGNILERFSAQQFPDLHSELNLSSLELGDSALYFCASSVETGGDEQYFGPGTRLTVT.

The CDR3 DNA sequence: TGTGCCAGCAGTTTCCTCAGGGCCCCATACAATGAGCAGTTCTTC. This encodes CASSFLRAPYNEQFF. This rearrangement joins TRBV28 to TRBJ2-1, with D perhaps matching TRBD1 (5 bases). The CDR3 has 15 residues. The V gene's germline CDR1 is MDHEN and CDR2 SYDVKM. V dropped 3 bases and J dropped 4 bases, with 13 bases sitting between them.

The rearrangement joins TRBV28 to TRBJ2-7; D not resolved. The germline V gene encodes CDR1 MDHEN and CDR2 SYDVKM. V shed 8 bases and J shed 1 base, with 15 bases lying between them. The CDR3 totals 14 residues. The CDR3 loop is CASQTRRSSYEQYF. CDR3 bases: TGTGCCAGCCAGACAAGGCGATCATCCTACGAGCAGTACTTC.